The 29 T cell receptor beta chains reported below all come from one sample, sequenced in a study of cytomegalovirus exposure and HLA in healthy donors. Sequenced by immunoSEQ multiplex PCR; TCRdb stores in-frame clones only, minus some. Of 160,000 or so clones detected, almost 85% appear once; the ten largest clones hold roughly 10%. The sample comprised PBMCs. Every receptor here comes from a man aged 25-45 years in good health and CMV-seropositive.

The gene calls are TRBV25-1 and TRBJ2-4; TRBD1 matches at 8 bases. The germline gives CDR1 MGHDK, CDR2 SYGVNS. The J segment lost 1 base and the V segment lost 3 bases, leaving 2 bases of the junction unmatched. The CDR3 totals 15 residues. CDR3 DNA sequence: TGTGCCAGCAGTGATGGGACAGGTGCCAAAAACATTCAGTACTTC. It encodes CASSDGTGAKNIQYF.

This clone showed up just a few times. The chain joins TRBV29-1 to TRBJ1-2; 7 bases match TRBD1. V dropped 6 bases and J dropped 7; count of bases not matched to a gene: 8. The germline V gene has CDR1 SQVTM and CDR2 ANQGSEA. The CDR3 consists of 12 residues. CDR3 sequence: CSVTGEPGGYTF. The CDR3 bases are TGCAGCGTAACAGGGGAGCCTGGTGGCTACACCTTC.

The chain recombines TRBV9 with TRBJ1-5; 7 nucleotides agree with TRBD1. After removal of 0 bases from V and 7 bases from J, the junction contained 7 bases not matched to a gene. The germline CDR1 and CDR2 sequences are SGDLS and YYNGEE. The CDR3 runs 15 residues. The CDR3 loop reads CASSVGRGRRQPQHF. CDR3 nucleotide sequence: TGTGCCAGCAGCGTAGGGAGGGGGCGGCGGCAGCCCCAGCATTTT.

This clone was seen only a few times. The J gene is TRBJ2-1, the V gene TRBV2; 14 positions agree with TRBD2. Germline CDR1 and CDR2: SNHLY and FYNNEI. This CDR3 is built from 17 residues. The V gene end was trimmed by 7 bases and the J gene end by 3 bases; junction bases not matched to a gene: 8. The CDR3 DNA follows: TGTGCCAGCAATTATGGGACTAGCGGGAGTAGCTACAATGAGCAGTTCTTC. It specifies CASNYGTSGSSYNEQFF.

This chain links TRBV29-1 with TRBJ1-2, with a weak D call TRBD1 (5 bases). The CDR3 is 13 amino acids. V lost 7 bases and J 7 bases, leaving 19 bases between the germline ends. Germline V gene lookup returns CDR1 SQVTM and CDR2 ANQGSEA. The CDR3 is CSASVRGIAGYTF. The CDR3 DNA sequence: TGCAGCGCTTCCGTGCGGGGGATAGCTGGCTACACCTTC.

The CDR3 DNA sequence: TGCGCCAGCAGCCCGGACACCTATGGCTACACCTTC. This codes for CASSPDTYGYTF. This rearrangement joins TRBV5-1 to TRBJ1-2; D possibly corresponds to TRBD1 (5 bases). The CDR3 consists of 12 residues. Germline V gives CDR1 SGHRS, CDR2 YFSETQ. V was shortened by 4 bases and J by 4 bases, with 8 bases between the two germline ends.

V and J are TRBV18 and TRBJ2-1, with 10 bases matching TRBD2. J was trimmed by 5 bases and V by 0 bases; bases with no gene match: 4. The germline gives CDR1 KGHSH, CDR2 LQKENI. The CDR3 has 16 amino acids. The CDR3 here is CASSPPASGGDNEQFF. CDR3 nucleotides: TGTGCCAGCTCACCACCGGCTAGCGGGGGAGACAATGAGCAGTTCTTC.

The chain has TRBV2 and TRBJ1-5; 9 bases are shared with TRBD1. V was pared by 5 bases and J by 5 bases, with 4 bases of the junction left unmatched. The CDR3 has 14 amino acids. CDR1 is SNHLY and CDR2 is FYNNEI in the germline V gene. The CDR3 loop is CASSSDRGDQPQHF. The CDR3 DNA reads TGTGCCAGCAGTAGTGACAGGGGGGATCAGCCCCAGCATTTT. Together with reference TRBV2 and TRBJ1-5, the CDR3 gives the full variable domain: EPEVTQTPSHQVTQMGQEVILRCVPISNHLYFYWYRQILGQKVEFLVSFYNNEISEKSEIFDDQFSVERPDGSNFTLKIRSTKLEDSAMYFCASSSDRGDQPQHFGDGTRLSIL.

V usage is TRBV5-1 and J usage is TRBJ2-1, with 8 bases identical to TRBD2. With 4 bases clipped from V and 6 bases from J, the junction kept 9 bases outside the gene matches. Germline V gene sequence: CDR1 SGHRS, CDR2 YFSETQ. CDR3 length equals 15 residues. The CDR3 bases are TGCGCCAGCAGCCCCACGACTAGCGAGTCCAATGAGCAGTTCTTC. This codes for CASSPTTSESNEQFF.

The chain is built from TRBV7-3 and TRBJ1-1; tentative D call: TRBD1 (6 bases). This CDR3 contains 13 residues. Germline V lookup: CDR1 SGHTA, CDR2 FQGTGA. Trimming took 5 bases from V and 1 from J, leaving 8 bases between them. In nucleotides, the CDR3 is TGTGCCAGCAGCCAGGGGCCGAACACTGAAGCTTTCTTT. Its translation: CASSQGPNTEAFF.

The chain is built from TRBV11-3 and TRBJ2-1, with D maybe TRBD2 (5 bases). V was pared by 3 bases and J by 8 bases, with 8 bases between. The CDR3 consists of 12 residues. Germline CDR1 and CDR2: SGHNT and YENEEA. CDR3 residues: CASSFSRDEQFF. The CDR3 DNA sequence: TGTGCCAGCAGCTTTTCGCGGGATGAGCAGTTCTTC.

This rearrangement joins TRBV7-2 to TRBJ2-7; weak D call: TRBD1 (6 bases). The V gene's germline CDR1 is SGHTA and CDR2 FQGNSA. CDR3 size: 16 residues. The germline V and J ends were trimmed by 1 base and 1 base, with 14 bases remaining between them. The CDR3 is CASSLEEDSTSYEQYF. The CDR3 region has the DNA TGTGCCAGCAGCTTAGAGGAGGACAGTACTTCCTACGAGCAGTACTTC.

This rearrangement joins TRBV28 to TRBJ2-1; TRBD2 is a possible D gene (7 bases). CDR3 size: 16 residues. From germline, CDR1 is MDHEN and CDR2 SYDVKM. Between the trimmed V and J ends, which lost 7 bases and 0 bases, there was a span of 16 bases. CDR3 bases: TGTGCCAGCACCAAAGGACGGGGGGCCTCCTACAATGAGCAGTTCTTC. This codes for CASTKGRGASYNEQFF.

In this sample, this clone turned up once. The V and J genes are TRBV28 and TRBJ2-2; the match to TRBD2 covers 7 bases. Looked up from germline, CDR1 is MDHEN and CDR2 is SYDVKM. CDR3 length: 16 amino acids. The ends lost 2 bases at V and 7 bases at J; junction bases unmatched: 10. The CDR3 reads CASSLGLAVRGGELFF. CDR3 DNA sequence: TGTGCCAGCAGTTTAGGGCTAGCGGTGAGGGGCGGGGAGCTGTTTTTT.

The rearrangement links TRBV30 to TRBJ1-4; D may be TRBD1 (5 bases). The CDR3 is 18 residues long. The V end lost 2 bases, the J end lost 6 bases, and 25 bases lay between the germline ends. In germline, CDR1 is GTSNPN, CDR2 SVGIG (reference sequence). Written as DNA, the CDR3 is TGTGCCTGGAGTTTGCGGCGGGCCCCGGGGGGTAGGTATGAAAAACTGTTTTTT. Protein: CAWSLRRAPGGRYEKLFF.

The J gene is TRBJ2-1, the V gene TRBV11-3, with TRBD2 identical over 8 bases. This CDR3 comprises 15 residues. Germline lookup yields CDR1 SGHNT and CDR2 YENEEA. J was trimmed by 3 bases and V by 5 bases; bases with no gene match: 6. CDR3 protein: CASSRAGDYYNEQFF. Written as DNA, the CDR3 is TGTGCCAGCAGCCGAGCGGGAGACTACTACAATGAGCAGTTCTTC.

The genes are TRBV28 and TRBJ2-1; 7 positions agree with TRBD2. Trimming removed 3 bases from V and 8 bases from J; junction bases left unmatched: 7. The CDR3 contains 14 residues. CDR1 and CDR2 from the germline V gene are MDHEN and SYDVKM. The chain's CDR3 is CASSLGGRADEQFF. The CDR3 DNA reads as TGTGCCAGCAGTTTGGGGGGGAGGGCCGATGAGCAGTTCTTC. The whole variable domain, remainder taken from reference TRBV28 and TRBJ2-1, is DVKVTQSSRYLVKRTGEKVFLECVQDMDHENMFWYRQDPGLGLRLIYFSYDVKMKEKGDIPEGYSVSREKKERFSLILESASTNQTSMYLCASSLGGRADEQFFGPGTRLTVL.

This sequence joins TRBV10-1 and TRBJ2-5, with 9 bases that match TRBD1. The CDR3 is 14 amino acids. CDR1 and CDR2 from the germline V gene are WNHNN and SYGVQD (reference sequence). Germline trimming cut 7 bases from V and 3 bases from J; bases unmatched to any gene: 6. The CDR3 sequence is CASTPDRGEETQYF. In nucleotides, the CDR3 is TGCGCCAGCACCCCCGACAGGGGGGAAGAGACCCAGTACTTC.

The J gene is TRBJ2-7, the V gene TRBV5-4; TRBD2 matches at 11 bases. Trimming took 0 bases from V and 7 from J; bases not matched to a gene: 6. Germline loops: CDR1 SGHNT, CDR2 YYREEE (reference sequence). This CDR3 spans 15 amino acids. CDR3 DNA: TGTGCCAGCAGCTTGGGTAGCGGGAGGGCCAGGGAGCAGTACTTC. This codes for CASSLGSGRAREQYF.

The chain couples TRBV19 to TRBJ2-3, with D perhaps TRBD1 (5 bases). CDR1 and CDR2 from the germline V gene are LNHDA and SQIVND (reference sequence). With 2 bases removed from V and 5 bases from J, the gap between germline ends came to 8 bases. The CDR3 contains 13 residues. CDR3 sequence reads: CASSIKGRDTQYF. CDR3 sequence (DNA): TGTGCCAGTAGTATAAAGGGGCGAGATACGCAGTATTTT.

The chain links TRBV30 to TRBJ2-3; D is ambiguous. The CDR3 sequence is 11 residues long. Looked up from germline, CDR1 is GTSNPN and CDR2 is SVGIG (reference sequence). With 6 bases removed from V and 2 bases from J, the gap between germline ends came to 6 bases. The DNA for the CDR3 is TGTGCCTGCTCACTCACAGATACGCAGTATTTT. Protein: CACSLTDTQYF. The full variable domain, in which reference TRBV30 and TRBJ2-3 provide the parts outside the CDR3, is SQTIHQWPATLVQPVGSPLSLECTVEGTSNPNLYWYRQAAGRGLQLLFYSVGIGQISSEVPQNLSASRPQDRQFILSSKKLLLSDSGFYLCACSLTDTQYFGPGTRLTVL.

This clone was found a few times. The rearrangement links TRBV30 to TRBJ1-1, with D unresolved. CDR1 is GTSNPN and CDR2 is SVGIG in the germline V gene (reference sequence). The CDR3 is 14 residues long. V was trimmed by 2 bases and J by 5 bases, leaving 15 bases between them. The CDR3 protein is CAWSPDYRTTEAFF. The CDR3 bases are TGTGCCTGGAGTCCGGATTATAGGACTACTGAAGCTTTCTTT.

This clone has just one count. The rearrangement uses TRBV5-4 and TRBJ2-3; D is perhaps TRBD1 (6 bases). V lost 5 bases and J 5 bases, leaving 12 bases between the germline ends. Germline loops: CDR1 SGHNT, CDR2 YYREEE (reference sequence). The CDR3 consists of 13 residues. CDR3 sequence (DNA): TGTGCCAGCAGTACCACAGGGAAAGATACGCAGTATTTT. It codes for CASSTTGKDTQYF.

The chain couples TRBV5-1 to TRBJ2-7, with a tentative D call TRBD2 (6 bases). Germline assignment: CDR1 SGHRS and CDR2 YFSETQ. This CDR3 region has 14 residues. Trimming left V 2 bases short and J 2 bases short, with 11 bases between. This CDR3 reads CASSLRDSPYEQYF. The CDR3 bases are TGCGCCAGCAGCTTACGGGACTCTCCCTACGAGCAGTACTTC.

The chain uses TRBV19 and TRBJ2-2; 8 bases align to TRBD1. Germline loops: CDR1 LNHDA, CDR2 SQIVND (reference sequence). This CDR3 is built from 14 residues. The trim removed 9 bases at V and 6 bases at J, leaving 9 bases unmatched. This CDR3 reads CASCPDRAPGELFF. CDR3 bases: TGTGCCAGCTGCCCGGACAGGGCACCCGGGGAGCTGTTTTTT. Full variable domain (rest looked up from reference TRBV19 and TRBJ2-2): DGGITQSPKYLFRKEGQNVTLSCEQNLNHDAMYWYRQDPGQGLRLIYYSQIVNDFQKGDIAEGYSVSREKKESFPLTVTSAQKNPTAFYLCASCPDRAPGELFFGEGSRLTVL.

The gene calls are TRBV19 and TRBJ2-1; D is ambiguous. CDR3 size: 14 residues. Between the trimmed V and J ends, which lost 5 bases and 0 bases, there was a span of 8 bases. The germline CDR1 and CDR2 sequences are LNHDA and SQIVND (reference sequence). The DNA for the CDR3 is TGTGCCAGTAGTGCGGCGAGCTCCTACAATGAGCAGTTCTTC. Its translation is CASSAASSYNEQFF.

The CDR3 here is CASSLAAGFTDTQYF. For the CDR3, the DNA is TGCGCCAGCAGCTTGGCCGCGGGGTTCACAGATACGCAGTATTTT. The J gene is TRBJ2-3, the V gene TRBV5-1; weak D call: TRBD2 (6 bases). The CDR3 runs 15 residues. Germline V gives CDR1 SGHRS, CDR2 YFSETQ. Trimming stripped 0 bases from V and 2 bases from J, with 10 bases between.

In DNA, the CDR3 is TGTGCCAGCCGCCGGCTGGCAGGATACAATGAGCAGTTCTTC. This sequence encodes CASRRLAGYNEQFF. The genes are TRBV27 and TRBJ2-1; D gene ambiguous. There are 14 residues in the CDR3. Trimming cost V 8 bases and J 4 bases, with 15 bases left between them. Per the germline V gene, CDR1 is MNHEY and CDR2 is SMNVEV (reference sequence).

The chain has TRBV30 and TRBJ2-7, with 8 bases aligning to TRBD2. This CDR3 comprises 14 residues. Germline V gene sequence: CDR1 GTSNPN, CDR2 SVGIG (reference sequence). Losses at the gene ends were 1 base for V and 6 bases for J; bases not matched to a gene: 8. CDR3 nucleotide sequence: TGTGCCTGGAGTGGTGCGGGGGGACCGGGCGAGCAGTACTTC. Its protein product is CAWSGAGGPGEQYF.